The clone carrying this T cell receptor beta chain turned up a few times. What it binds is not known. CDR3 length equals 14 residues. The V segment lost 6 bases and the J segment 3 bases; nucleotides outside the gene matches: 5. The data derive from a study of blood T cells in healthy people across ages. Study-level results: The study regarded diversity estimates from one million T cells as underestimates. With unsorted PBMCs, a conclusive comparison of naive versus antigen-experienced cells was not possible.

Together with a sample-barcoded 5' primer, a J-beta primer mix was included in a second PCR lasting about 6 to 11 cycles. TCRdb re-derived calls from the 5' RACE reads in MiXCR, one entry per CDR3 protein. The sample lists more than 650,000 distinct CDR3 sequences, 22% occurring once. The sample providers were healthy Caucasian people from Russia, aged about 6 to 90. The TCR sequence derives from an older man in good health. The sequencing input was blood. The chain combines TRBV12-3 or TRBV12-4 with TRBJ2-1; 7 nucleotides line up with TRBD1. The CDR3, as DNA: TGTGCCAGCAGGCCAGGGACAGACTACAATGAGCAGTTCTTC. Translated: CASRPGTDYNEQFF.